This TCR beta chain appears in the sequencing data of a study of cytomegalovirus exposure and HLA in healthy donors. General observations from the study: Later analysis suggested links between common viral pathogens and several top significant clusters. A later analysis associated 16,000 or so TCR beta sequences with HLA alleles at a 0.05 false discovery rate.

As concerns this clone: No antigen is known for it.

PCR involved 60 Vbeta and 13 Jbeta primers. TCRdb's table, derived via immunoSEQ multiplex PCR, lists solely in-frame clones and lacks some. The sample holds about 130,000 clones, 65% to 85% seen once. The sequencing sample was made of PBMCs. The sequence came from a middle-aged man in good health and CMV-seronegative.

The CDR3: CASSLKAQGDYEQYF. The CDR3 DNA reads as TGTGCCAGCAGCTTAAAGGCCCAGGGGGACTACGAGCAGTACTTC. The V gene is TRBV5-4, the J gene TRBJ2-7; 7 nucleotides match TRBD1. After removal of 2 bases from V and 3 bases from J, the junction contained 8 bases not matched to a gene. This CDR3 spans 15 amino acids. The germline V gene has CDR1 SGHNT and CDR2 YYREEE (reference sequence).